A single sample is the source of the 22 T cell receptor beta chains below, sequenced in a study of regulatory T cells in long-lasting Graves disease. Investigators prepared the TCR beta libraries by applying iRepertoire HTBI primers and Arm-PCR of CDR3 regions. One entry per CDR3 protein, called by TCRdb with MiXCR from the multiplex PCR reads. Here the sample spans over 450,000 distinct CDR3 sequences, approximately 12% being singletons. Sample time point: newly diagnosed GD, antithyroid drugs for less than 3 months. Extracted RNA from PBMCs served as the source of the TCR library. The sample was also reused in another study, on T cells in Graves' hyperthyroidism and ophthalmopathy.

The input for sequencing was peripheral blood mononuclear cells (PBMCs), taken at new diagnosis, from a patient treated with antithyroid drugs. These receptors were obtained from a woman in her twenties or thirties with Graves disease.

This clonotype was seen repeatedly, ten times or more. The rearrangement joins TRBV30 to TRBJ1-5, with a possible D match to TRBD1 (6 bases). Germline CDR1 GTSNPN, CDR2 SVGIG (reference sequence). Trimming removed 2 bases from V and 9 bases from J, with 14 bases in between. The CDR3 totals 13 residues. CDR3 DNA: TGTGCCTGGAGTCCCCAGGGGAGTTGGCCCCAGCATTTT. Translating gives CAWSPQGSWPQHF.

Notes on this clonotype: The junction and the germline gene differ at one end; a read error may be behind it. The CDR3 protein is CASSLRGTGPYEQHF. In nucleotides, the CDR3 is TGTGCTAGCAGCTTACGAGGGACTGGGCCCTACGAGCAGCACTTC. V is TRBV7-2 and J is TRBJ2-7; D may be TRBD2 (6 bases). The V gene's germline CDR1 is SGHTA and CDR2 FQGNSA. This CDR3 has 15 amino acids.

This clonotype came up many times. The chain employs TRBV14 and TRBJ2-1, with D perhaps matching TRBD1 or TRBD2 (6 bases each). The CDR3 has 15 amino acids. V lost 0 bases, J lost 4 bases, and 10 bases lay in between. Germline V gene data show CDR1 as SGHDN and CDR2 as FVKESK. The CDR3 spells CASSQERGRYNEQFF. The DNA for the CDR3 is TGTGCCAGCAGCCAAGAGAGGGGGAGGTACAATGAGCAGTTCTTC. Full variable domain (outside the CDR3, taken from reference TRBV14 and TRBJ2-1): EAGVTQFPSHSVIEKGQTVTLRCDPISGHDNLYWYRRVMGKEIKFLLHFVKESKQDESGMPNNRFLAERTGGTYSTLKVQPAELEDSGVYFCASSQERGRYNEQFFGPGTRLTVL.

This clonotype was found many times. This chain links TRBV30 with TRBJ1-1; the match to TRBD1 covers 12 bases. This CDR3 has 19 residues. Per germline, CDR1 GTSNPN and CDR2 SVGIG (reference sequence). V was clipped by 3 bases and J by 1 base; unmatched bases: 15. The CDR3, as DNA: TGTGCCTGGAGCGGCGAGCACCGGGACAGGGGGCTTAGGAACACTGAAGCTTTCTTT. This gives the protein CAWSGEHRDRGLRNTEAFF.

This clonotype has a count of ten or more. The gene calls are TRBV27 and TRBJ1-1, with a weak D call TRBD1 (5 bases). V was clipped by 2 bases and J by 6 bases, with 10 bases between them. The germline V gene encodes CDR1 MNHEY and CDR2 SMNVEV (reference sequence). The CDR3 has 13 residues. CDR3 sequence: CASSLQGPSEAFF. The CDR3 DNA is TGTGCCAGCAGTTTACAGGGCCCGTCTGAAGCTTTCTTT.

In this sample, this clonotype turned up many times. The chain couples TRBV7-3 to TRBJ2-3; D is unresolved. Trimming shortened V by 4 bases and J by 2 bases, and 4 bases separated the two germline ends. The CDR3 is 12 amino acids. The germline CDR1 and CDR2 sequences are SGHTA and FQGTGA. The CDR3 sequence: CASSSNTDTQYF. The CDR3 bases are TGTGCCAGCAGCTCCAACACAGATACGCAGTATTTT.

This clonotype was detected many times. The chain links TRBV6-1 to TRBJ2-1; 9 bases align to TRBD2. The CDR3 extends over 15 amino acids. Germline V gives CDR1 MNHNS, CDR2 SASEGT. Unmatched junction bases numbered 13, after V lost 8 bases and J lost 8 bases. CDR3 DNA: TGTGCCAGCGGGCCTCGTAGCGGGAGTGACGATGAGCAGTTCTTC. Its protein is CASGPRSGSDDEQFF.

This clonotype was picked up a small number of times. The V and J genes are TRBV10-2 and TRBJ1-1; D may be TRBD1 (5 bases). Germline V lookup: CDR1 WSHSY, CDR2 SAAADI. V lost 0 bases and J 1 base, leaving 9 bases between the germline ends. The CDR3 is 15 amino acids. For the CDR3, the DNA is TGCGCCAGCAGTGAGTCAGGCAGGGCGAACACTGAAGCTTTCTTT. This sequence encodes CASSESGRANTEAFF.

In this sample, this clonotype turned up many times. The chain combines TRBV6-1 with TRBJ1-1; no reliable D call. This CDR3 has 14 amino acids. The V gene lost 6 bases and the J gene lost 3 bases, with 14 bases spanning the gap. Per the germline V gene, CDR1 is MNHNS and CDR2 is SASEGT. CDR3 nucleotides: TGTGCCAGCAGGCCCACTAGGAGTGACACTGAAGCTTTCTTT. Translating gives CASRPTRSDTEAFF.

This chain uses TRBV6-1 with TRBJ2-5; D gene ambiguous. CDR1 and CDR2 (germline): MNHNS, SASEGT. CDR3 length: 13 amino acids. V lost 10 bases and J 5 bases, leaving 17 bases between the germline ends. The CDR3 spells CATLPGSGETQYF. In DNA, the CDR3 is TGTGCCACCCTGCCAGGTTCCGGGGAGACCCAGTACTTC.

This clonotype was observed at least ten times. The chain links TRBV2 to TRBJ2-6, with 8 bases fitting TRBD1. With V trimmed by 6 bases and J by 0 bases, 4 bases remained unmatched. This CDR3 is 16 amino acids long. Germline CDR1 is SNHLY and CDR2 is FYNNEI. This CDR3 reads CASSRQGSSGANVLTF. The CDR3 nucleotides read TGTGCCAGCAGCAGACAGGGGAGCTCTGGGGCCAACGTCCTGACTTTC.

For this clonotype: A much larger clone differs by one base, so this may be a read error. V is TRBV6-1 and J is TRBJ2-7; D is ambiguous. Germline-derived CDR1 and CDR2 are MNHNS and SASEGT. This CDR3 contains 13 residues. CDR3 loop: CASGLYFSYEQCF. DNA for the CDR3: TGTGCCAGCGGGCTCTATTTCTCCTACGAGCAGTGCTTC.

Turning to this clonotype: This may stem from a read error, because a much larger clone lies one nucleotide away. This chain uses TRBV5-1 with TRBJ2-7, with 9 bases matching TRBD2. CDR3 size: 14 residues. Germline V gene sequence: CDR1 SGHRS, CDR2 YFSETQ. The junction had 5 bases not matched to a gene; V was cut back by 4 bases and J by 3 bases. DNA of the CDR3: TGCGCCAGCAGCACGGCTAGCGGGAACTACGAGCAGTACTTC. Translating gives CASSTASGNYEQYF.

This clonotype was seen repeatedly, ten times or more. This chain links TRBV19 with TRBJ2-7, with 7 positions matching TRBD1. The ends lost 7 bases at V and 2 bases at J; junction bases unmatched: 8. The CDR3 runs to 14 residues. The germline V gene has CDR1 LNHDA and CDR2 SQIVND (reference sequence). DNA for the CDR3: TGTGCCAGTAACCCAGGGACAGCAACCTACGAGCAGTACTTC. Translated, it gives CASNPGTATYEQYF.

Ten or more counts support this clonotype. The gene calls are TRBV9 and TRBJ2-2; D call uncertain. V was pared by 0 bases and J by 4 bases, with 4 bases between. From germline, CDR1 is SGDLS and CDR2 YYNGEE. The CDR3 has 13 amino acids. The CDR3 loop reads CASSVDGTGELFF. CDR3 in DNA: TGTGCCAGCAGCGTAGATGGCACCGGGGAGCTGTTTTTT.

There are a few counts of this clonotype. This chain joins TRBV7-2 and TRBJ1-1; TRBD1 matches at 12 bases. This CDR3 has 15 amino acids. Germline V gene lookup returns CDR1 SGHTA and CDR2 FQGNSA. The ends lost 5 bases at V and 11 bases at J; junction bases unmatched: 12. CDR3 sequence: CASSNRDRGRMWAFF. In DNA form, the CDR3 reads TGTGCCAGCAGCAACCGGGACAGGGGGCGAATGTGGGCTTTCTTT.

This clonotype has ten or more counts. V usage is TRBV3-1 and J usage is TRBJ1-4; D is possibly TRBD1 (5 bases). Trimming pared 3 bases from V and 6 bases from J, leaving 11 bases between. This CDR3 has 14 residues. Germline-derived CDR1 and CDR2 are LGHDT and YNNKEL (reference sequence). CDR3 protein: CASSQQGLDEKLFF. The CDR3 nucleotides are TGTGCCAGCAGCCAGCAGGGTTTGGATGAAAAACTGTTTTTT.

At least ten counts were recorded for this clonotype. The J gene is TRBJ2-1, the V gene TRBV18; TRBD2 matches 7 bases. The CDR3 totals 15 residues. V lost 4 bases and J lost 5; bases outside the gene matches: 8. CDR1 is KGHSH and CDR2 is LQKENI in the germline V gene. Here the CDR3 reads CASSLTLAAHNEQFF. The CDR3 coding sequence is TGTGCCAGCTCACTAACCCTAGCGGCCCACAATGAGCAGTTCTTC.

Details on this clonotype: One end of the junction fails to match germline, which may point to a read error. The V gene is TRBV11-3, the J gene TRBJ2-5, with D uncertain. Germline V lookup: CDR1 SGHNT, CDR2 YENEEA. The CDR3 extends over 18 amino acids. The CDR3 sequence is CASSLDPWFGELQETHYF. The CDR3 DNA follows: TGTGCCAGCAGCTTAGATCCCTGGTTTGGGGAACTCCAAGAGACCCATTACTTC.

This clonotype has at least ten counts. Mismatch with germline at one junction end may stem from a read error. CDR3 nucleotides: TGTGCCAGCAGTTTCAGACACCATTCGTGCTTC. Translated: CASSFRHHSCF. The V and J genes are TRBV2 and TRBJ2-5; D ambiguous. CDR1 and CDR2 (germline): SNHLY, FYNNEI. The CDR3 sequence is 11 residues long.

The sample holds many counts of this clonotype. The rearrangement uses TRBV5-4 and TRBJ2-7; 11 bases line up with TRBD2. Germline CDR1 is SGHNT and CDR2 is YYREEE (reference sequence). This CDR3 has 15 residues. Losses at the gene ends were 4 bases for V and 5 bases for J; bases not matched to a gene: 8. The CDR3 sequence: CASSPSGRRGDEQYF. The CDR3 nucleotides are TGTGCCAGCAGCCCTAGCGGGAGGCGGGGAGACGAGCAGTACTTC.

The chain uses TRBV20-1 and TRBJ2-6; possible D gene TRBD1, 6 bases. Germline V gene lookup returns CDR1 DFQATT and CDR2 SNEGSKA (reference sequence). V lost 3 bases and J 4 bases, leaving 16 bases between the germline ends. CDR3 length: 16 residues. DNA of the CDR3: TGCAGTGCTAGTGGGACAAGCGCCTCAGGGGCCAACGTCCTGACTTTC. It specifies CSASGTSASGANVLTF.